A selection of T cell receptor beta chains follows, all from one sample in a study of PD-L1 blockade in urothelial cancer. Assay: immunoSEQ multiplex PCR; the TCRdb copy retains only in-frame clones and omits some. Here the sample spans about 110,000 clones, 91% being singletons. Material: PBMCs, obtained around atezolizumab (anti-PD-L1) treatment. These receptor sequences come from a man between 60 and 75 years old with urothelial cancer. Both conserved end residues are part of each CDR3. A D gene is named only where the DNA matches it firmly. Size is omitted from some rows. Given values are once, few, many or a class for expanded clones.

j_call cdr3_length v_call clone_size d_call cdr3_aa cdr3_nt
TRBJ2-7 16 TRBV2 - - CASSSQVRGGTSEQYF TGTGCCAGCAGTTCCCAAGTTAGGGGGGGAACTTCCGAGCAGTACTTC
TRBJ2-1 13 TRBV30 once TRBD2 CAWSVQGGRDLVF TGTGCCTGGAGTGTACAGGGCGGGAGGGATTTAGTCTTC
TRBJ1-2 16 TRBV5-1 - - CASSLAVEGTNYGYTF TGCGCCAGCAGCTTGGCCGTCGAGGGCACTAACTATGGCTACACCTTC
TRBJ1-2 14 TRBV6-5 - TRBD1 CASRATGTTYGYTF TGTGCCAGCAGAGCGACAGGGACCACCTATGGCTACACCTTC
TRBJ1-1 16 TRBV7-3 - TRBD1 CASSSSTGTGGTEAFF TGTGCCAGCAGCTCCTCGACCGGGACAGGGGGCACTGAAGCTTTCTTT
TRBJ2-3 12 TRBV7-6 - - CASSQSTDTQYF TGTGCCAGCAGCCAAAGCACAGATACGCAGTATTTT
TRBJ2-7 14 TRBV5-4 - TRBD1 CASSPYRGTYEQYF TGTGCCAGCAGCCCGTACAGGGGTACCTACGAGCAGTACTTC
TRBJ1-2 12 TRBV30 - - CARGEGTYGYTF TGTGCCCGGGGGGAGGGGACCTATGGCTACACCTTC
TRBJ1-6 17 TRBV19 - - CASSPRPRQKNNSPLHF TGTGCCAGTAGTCCCCGCCCCAGGCAGAAAAATAATTCACCCCTCCACTTT
TRBJ1-3 16 TRBV11-2 - - CASSLAELRIGNTIYF TGTGCCAGCAGCTTAGCCGAACTCCGAATTGGAAACACCATATATTTT
TRBJ2-7 15 TRBV11-2 - TRBD2 CASSLGTSGNYEQYF TGTGCCAGCAGCTTAGGGACTAGCGGAAACTACGAGCAGTACTTC
TRBJ2-1 14 TRBV10-1 - - CASSRGISYNEQFF TGCGCCAGCAGTCGAGGGATCTCCTACAATGAGCAGTTCTTC
TRBJ2-7 14 TRBV7-2 - TRBD2 CASSLRREAYEQYF TGTGCCAGCAGCTTACGGCGGGAGGCGTACGAGCAGTACTTC
TRBJ1-5 16 TRBV6-1 - - CASSEVPGNSNQPQHF TGTGCCAGCAGTGAAGTCCCCGGGAATAGCAATCAGCCCCAGCATTTT
TRBJ2-3 13 TRBV7-2 - TRBD2 CASSLVAGDTQYF TGTGCCAGCAGCTTAGTAGCGGGGGATACGCAGTATTTT
TRBJ2-1 12 TRBV6-6 - - CASSGGHNEQFF TGTGCCAGCAGCGGCGGCCACAATGAGCAGTTCTTC
TRBJ2-7 17 TRBV5-5 - TRBD2 CASSFGLAGAYSYEQYF TGTGCCAGCAGCTTCGGACTAGCGGGGGCCTACTCCTACGAGCAGTACTTC
TRBJ2-1 15 TRBV4-1 - TRBD1 CASSRGDRGYNEQFF TGCGCCAGCAGCCGCGGGGACAGGGGCTACAATGAGCAGTTCTTC
TRBJ2-7 15 TRBV5-1 - TRBD1 CASSLAGTGMGEQYF TGCGCCAGCAGCTTGGCCGGGACAGGGATGGGCGAGCAGTACTTC
TRBJ2-5 13 TRBV5-4 - TRBD2 CASSSRTSDTQYF TGTGCCAGCAGCTCGCGGACTAGCGACACCCAGTACTTC
TRBJ2-2 14 TRBV7-2 - - CASSARAGPGELFF TGTGCCAGCAGCGCCCGGGCGGGGCCCGGGGAGCTGTTTTTT
TRBJ1-3 14 TRBV11-2 - - CASSLGGSGNTIYF TGTGCCAGCAGCTTGGGGGGCTCTGGAAACACCATATATTTT
TRBJ1-2 14 TRBV4-1 - - CASSQAEGSVGYTF TGCGCCAGCAGCCAAGCGGAGGGATCGGTAGGCTACACCTTC
TRBJ1-2 14 TRBV30 - TRBD1 CAWREQGQRGGYTF TGTGCCTGGAGGGAACAGGGGCAGCGAGGGGGCTACACCTTC
TRBJ2-7 18 TRBV11-2 - TRBD2 CASSSLRTSGRPPHEQYF TGTGCCAGCAGCTCACTTAGGACTAGCGGGAGGCCCCCACACGAGCAGTACTTC
TRBJ2-3 14 TRBV7-2 - - CASSARLGTDTQYF TGTGCCAGCAGCGCCAGACTAGGGACAGATACGCAGTATTTT
TRBJ1-6 14 TRBV9 few TRBD1 CASSAQTGDSPLHF TGTGCCAGCAGCGCACAAACAGGGGATTCACCCCTCCACTTT
TRBJ2-3 14 TRBV19 - - CASSTRGNTDTQYF TGTGCCAGTAGTACTAGGGGAAACACAGATACGCAGTATTTT
TRBJ1-2 13 TRBV7-9 - - CASSFQQEYGYTF TGTGCCAGCAGCTTTCAACAGGAGTATGGCTACACCTTC
TRBJ2-3 17 TRBV19 - TRBD1 CASSIRGQGGGTDTQYF TGTGCCAGTAGTATTCGTGGACAGGGTGGGGGCACAGATACGCAGTATTTT
TRBJ2-3 15 TRBV7-2 - TRBD2 CASSATRGLADTQYF TGTGCCAGCAGCGCAACACGCGGACTAGCAGATACGCAGTATTTT
TRBJ1-1 15 TRBV6-1 - TRBD1 CASTLYGTDKTEAFF TGTGCCAGCACGTTGTACGGGACAGATAAGACTGAAGCTTTCTTT
TRBJ2-5 15 TRBV6-6 - TRBD2 CASSKGGGGAETQYF TGTGCCAGCAGTAAAGGGGGCGGGGGGGCGGAGACCCAGTACTTC
TRBJ2-7 15 TRBV9 once - CASSVTGGGLNEQYF TGTGCCAGCAGCGTAACGGGGGGCGGCCTCAACGAGCAGTACTTC
TRBJ1-2 13 TRBV18 - TRBD1 CASSPDRVYGYTF TGTGCCAGCTCCCCGGACAGGGTCTATGGCTACACCTTC
TRBJ2-2 12 TRBV19 - - CASSTFTGELFF TGTGCCAGTAGTACCTTCACCGGGGAGCTGTTTTTT
TRBJ2-1 14 TRBV4-2 - - CASSQSRRVGEQFF TGTGCCAGCAGCCAAAGTCGGAGGGTAGGGGAGCAGTTCTTC
TRBJ2-7 15 TRBV6-5 once TRBD2 CASKRASGRDYEQYF TGTGCCAGCAAGAGGGCTAGCGGGAGAGATTACGAGCAGTACTTC
TRBJ2-2 16 TRBV15 - TRBD2 CATSRAVAGVAGELFF TGTGCCACCAGCAGAGCGGTAGCGGGAGTCGCCGGGGAGCTGTTTTTT
TRBJ1-2 17 TRBV18 - TRBD1 CASSPQGAPVRGRGYTF TGTGCCAGCTCACCACAGGGGGCACCGGTGAGGGGACGCGGCTACACCTTC
TRBJ2-5 13 TRBV11-2 - TRBD1 CASSLQGVETQYF TGTGCCAGCAGCTTGCAGGGGGTGGAGACCCAGTACTTC
TRBJ1-3 11 TRBV7-8 - - CASSSADTIYF TGTGCCAGCAGCTCCGCGGACACCATATATTTT
TRBJ1-3 14 TRBV7-6 - - CASSYRDTGNTIYF TGTGCCAGCAGCTACCGGGACACAGGAAACACCATATATTTT
TRBJ2-3 18 TRBV19 - TRBD2 CASSQGLAGGVLPDTQYF TGTGCCAGTAGCCAAGGACTAGCGGGAGGAGTTCTTCCAGATACGCAGTATTTT
TRBJ1-4 15 TRBV5-5 - - CASSLEGVPWEKLFF TGTGCCAGCAGCTTAGAGGGTGTCCCTTGGGAAAAACTGTTTTTT
TRBJ2-7 15 TRBV6-5 - TRBD1 CASSLGTGGGYEQYF TGTGCCAGCAGTTTAGGGACAGGGGGTGGGTACGAGCAGTACTTC
TRBJ2-3 17 TRBV7-6 - TRBD2 CASSNPTSGGRTDTQYF TGTGCCAGCAGCAACCCGACTAGCGGGGGACGGACAGATACGCAGTATTTT
TRBJ2-6 19 TRBV14 - TRBD1 CASSQDPTGGSSGANVLTF TGTGCCAGCAGCCAGGACCCTACAGGGGGCTCCTCTGGGGCCAACGTCCTGACTTTC
TRBJ2-7 15 TRBV11-2 - TRBD2 CASSQSGSIGYEQYF TGTGCCAGCAGCCAGAGCGGGAGTATCGGTTACGAGCAGTACTTC
TRBJ2-1 17 TRBV9 - TRBD2 CASSVVGSGGGYNEQFF TGTGCCAGCAGCGTAGTCGGTAGCGGGGGGGGATACAATGAGCAGTTCTTC
TRBJ2-1 17 TRBV27 few TRBD2 CASSLLPKQLAGADMFF TGTGCCAGCAGTTTACTCCCAAAGCAACTAGCGGGGGCCGATATGTTCTTC
TRBJ2-5 15 TRBV4-2 - TRBD1 CASSQGPGGALTQYF TGTGCCAGCAGCCAAGGGCCAGGGGGCGCCCTGACCCAGTACTTC
TRBJ1-1 13 TRBV7-9 - - CASSDIMNTEAFF TGTGCCAGCAGCGACATTATGAACACTGAAGCTTTCTTT
TRBJ1-1 16 TRBV4-1 once - CASSPIERRLNTEAFF TGCGCCAGCAGCCCCATCGAGAGGAGATTGAACACTGAAGCTTTCTTT
TRBJ2-3 14 TRBV2 - TRBD1 CASSYRQGTDTQYF TGTGCCAGCAGTTACCGACAGGGGACAGATACGCAGTATTTT
TRBJ1-1 13 TRBV27 - - CASSLGLNTEAFF TGTGCCAGCAGCTTAGGCTTGAACACTGAAGCTTTCTTT
TRBJ2-5 15 TRBV27 - TRBD2 CASSLTGLAVETQYF TGTGCCAGCAGTTTAACGGGACTAGCGGTGGAGACCCAGTACTTC
TRBJ1-1 14 TRBV28 - - CASSLGQMNTEAFF TGTGCCAGCAGTTTAGGGCAGATGAACACTGAAGCTTTCTTT
TRBJ2-7 14 TRBV7-2 - TRBD1 CASSLTGGAGEQYF TGTGCCAGCAGCTTAACAGGGGGCGCGGGGGAGCAGTACTTC
TRBJ2-7 14 TRBV11-1 - - CASSSYGQNYEQYF TGTGCCAGCAGCAGTTATGGGCAGAACTACGAGCAGTACTTC